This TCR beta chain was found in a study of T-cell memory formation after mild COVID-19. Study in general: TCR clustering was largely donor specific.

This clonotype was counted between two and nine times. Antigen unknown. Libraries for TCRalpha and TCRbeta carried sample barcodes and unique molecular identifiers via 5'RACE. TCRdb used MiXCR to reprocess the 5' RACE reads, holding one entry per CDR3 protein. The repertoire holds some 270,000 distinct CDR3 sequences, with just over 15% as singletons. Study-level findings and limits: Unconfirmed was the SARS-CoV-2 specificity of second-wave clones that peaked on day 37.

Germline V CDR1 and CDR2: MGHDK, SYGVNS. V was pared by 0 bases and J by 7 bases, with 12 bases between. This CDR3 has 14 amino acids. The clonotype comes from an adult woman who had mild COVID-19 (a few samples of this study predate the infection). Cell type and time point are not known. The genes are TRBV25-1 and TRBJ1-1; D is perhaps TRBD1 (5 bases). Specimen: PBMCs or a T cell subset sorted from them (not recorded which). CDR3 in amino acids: CASSEYVGTFEAFF. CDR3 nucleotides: TGTGCCAGCAGTGAATATGTTGGGACCTTTGAAGCTTTCTTT. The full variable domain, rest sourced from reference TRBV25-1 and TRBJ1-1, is EADIYQTPRYLVIGTGKKITLECSQTMGHDKMYWYQQDPGMELHLIHYSYGVNSTEKGDLSSESTVSRIRTEHFPLTLESARPSHTSQYLCASSEYVGTFEAFFGQGTRLTVV.